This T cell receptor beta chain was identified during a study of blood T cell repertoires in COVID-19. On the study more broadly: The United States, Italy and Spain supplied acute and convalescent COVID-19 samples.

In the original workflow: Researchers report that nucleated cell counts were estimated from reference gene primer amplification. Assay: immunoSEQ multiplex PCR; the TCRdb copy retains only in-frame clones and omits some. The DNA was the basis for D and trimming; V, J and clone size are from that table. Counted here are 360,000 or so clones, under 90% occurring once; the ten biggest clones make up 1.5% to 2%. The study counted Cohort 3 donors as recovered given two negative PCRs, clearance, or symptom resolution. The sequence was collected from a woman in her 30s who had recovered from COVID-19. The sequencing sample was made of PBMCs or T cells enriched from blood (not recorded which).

The CDR3: CASERELGNEQFF. DNA for the CDR3: TGTGCCAGTGAGCGGGAGTTGGGCAATGAGCAGTTCTTC. This chain joins TRBV30 and TRBJ2-1, with 8 bases that match TRBD2. The CDR3 is made up of 13 amino acids. Germline V CDR1 and CDR2: GTSNPN, SVGIG (reference sequence). The ends lost 8 bases at V and 6 bases at J; junction bases unmatched: 9.